A selection of T cell receptor beta chains follows, all from one sample in a study of T-cell reconstitution after alpha-beta-depleted transplantation in children. TCRdb reanalysed the PCR reads using MiXCR and keeps one entry per CDR3 protein. The top ten hold more than 30% of the sample, which has about 50,000 distinct CDR3 sequences, under 6% seen once. The specimen was PBMCs, mostly from graft donor cells, collected 60 days after TCRalphabeta/CD19-depleted stem cell transplant. The receptors originated from a female patient aged 2-15 years who had a stem cell transplant for aplastic anemia, so the T cells may come from the graft donor. Both conserved end residues are part of each CDR3. The D gene is left open where the match is weak. Clone size appears in some rows only: once, few, many, or a class for an expanded clone.

TRBV11-2	few	-	TRBJ1-5	CASSPGTTQPQHF	TGTGCCAGCAGCCCAGGCACCACTCAGCCCCAGCATTTT
TRBV5-1	many	TRBD2	TRBJ2-5	CASSRGEETQYF	TGCGCCAGCAGCCGGGGGGAAGAGACCCAGTACTTC
TRBV3-1	many	-	TRBJ1-5	CASSQGADQPQHF	TGTGCCAGCAGCCAAGGGGCGGATCAGCCCCAGCATTTT
TRBV9	few	-	TRBJ2-2	CASSVGVTGELFF	TGTGCCAGCAGCGTAGGGGTAACCGGGGAGCTGTTTTTT
TRBV6-6	many	TRBD1	TRBJ1-5	CASSQGASNQPQHF	TGTGCCAGCAGCCAGGGGGCTAGCAATCAGCCCCAGCATTTT
TRBV4-2	many	-	TRBJ2-2	CASSQELSGHTGELFF	TGTGCCAGCAGCCAAGAGTTGAGCGGGCACACCGGGGAGCTGTTTTTT
TRBV6-5	-	-	TRBJ2-1	CASRGGLRNEQFF	TGTGCCAGCCGCGGGGGCCTTCGCAATGAGCAGTTCTTC
TRBV28	-	-	TRBJ2-1	CASSLRLARNEQFF	TGTGCCAGCAGTTTAAGGCTAGCGAGAAATGAGCAGTTCTTC
TRBV13	many	TRBD2	TRBJ2-6	CASSLARLAGRSGANVLTF	TGTGCCAGCAGCTTAGCGAGGCTAGCGGGACGCTCTGGGGCCAACGTCCTGACTTTC
TRBV25-1	many	-	TRBJ2-1	CASSETGRGGEQFF	TGTGCCAGCAGTGAAACCGGGCGGGGCGGGGAGCAGTTCTTC
TRBV7-6	many	TRBD2	TRBJ2-1	CASSQGLTSGKYNEQFF	TGTGCCAGCAGCCAAGGCCTGACTAGCGGGAAGTACAATGAGCAGTTCTTC
TRBV3-1	few	-	TRBJ2-3	CASSGSRDTQYF	TGTGCCAGCAGCGGATCGAGGGATACGCAGTATTTT
TRBV12-3/TRBV12-4	many	TRBD1	TRBJ2-3	CASSTTGSTTDTQYF	TGTGCCAGCAGTACGACAGGGTCTACCACAGATACGCAGTATTTT
TRBV4-1	-	-	TRBJ1-5	CASSQELVAGAWPQHF	TGCGCCAGCAGCCAGGAACTAGTAGCGGGGGCATGGCCCCAGCATTTT
TRBV13	few	-	TRBJ1-1	CASSLGGALKEAFF	TGTGCCAGCAGCTTAGGGGGGGCGTTAAAGGAAGCTTTCTTT
TRBV24-1	many	-	TRBJ2-6	CATSDFPGLPGSGGANVLTF	TGTGCCACCAGTGATTTTCCCGGCCTCCCAGGTTCTGGAGGGGCCAACGTCCTGACTTTC
TRBV7-3	-	-	TRBJ1-1	CASSLRQNTEAFF	TGTGCCAGCAGCTTAAGACAGAACACTGAAGCTTTCTTT
TRBV4-1	many	TRBD2	TRBJ2-3	CASSQAERGPDTQYF	TGCGCCAGCAGCCAAGCGGAGCGGGGTCCAGATACGCAGTATTTT
TRBV5-1	many	-	TRBJ1-1	CASSSLPGAEAFF	TGCGCCAGCAGTTCACTGCCAGGGGCTGAAGCTTTCTTT
TRBV29-1	many	-	TRBJ2-3	CSVLRAAYNTDTQYF	TGCAGCGTTCTACGGGCCGCCTATAACACAGATACGCAGTATTTT
TRBV7-8	many	-	TRBJ1-1	CASSLDRNTEAFF	TGTGCCAGCAGCTTAGACAGGAACACTGAAGCTTTCTTT
TRBV12-3/TRBV12-4	many	TRBD2	TRBJ2-7	CASSLGGGEQYF	TGTGCCAGCAGTTTAGGGGGGGGGGAGCAGTACTTC
TRBV7-2	few	TRBD2	TRBJ2-3	CASSLTSGVADTQYF	TGTGCCAGCAGCTTGACTAGCGGGGTGGCAGATACGCAGTATTTT
TRBV4-1	many	-	TRBJ1-2	CASRPYSEANYGYTF	TGCGCCAGCCGACCCTACAGTGAAGCTAACTATGGCTACACCTTC
TRBV7-2	many	TRBD1	TRBJ2-1	CASRGRGLKKGTGINEQFF	TGTGCCAGCAGAGGAAGGGGGCTCAAGAAAGGTACCGGTATTAATGAGCAGTTCTTC
TRBV25-1	many	TRBD1	TRBJ2-5	CASSEKLAGQGETQYF	TGTGCCAGCAGTGAAAAATTGGCCGGACAGGGAGAGACCCAGTACTTC
TRBV29-1	many	TRBD2	TRBJ2-3	CSAKRTSGSSTDTQYF	TGCAGCGCAAAGAGGACTAGCGGGAGTAGCACAGATACGCAGTATTTT
TRBV20-1	many	-	TRBJ2-1	CSVYRDSYNEQFF	TGCAGCGTTTACCGGGACTCTTACAATGAGCAGTTCTTC
TRBV12-3/TRBV12-4	many	-	TRBJ2-7	CASSLSGDIPTYEQYF	TGTGCCAGCAGTTTAAGTGGGGACATCCCCACCTACGAGCAGTACTTC
TRBV4-1	many	-	TRBJ2-7	CASSPHYYEQYF	TGCGCCAGCAGCCCCCATTACTACGAGCAGTACTTC
TRBV7-9	few	-	TRBJ1-1	CAGRGNGNTEAFF	TGTGCCGGGCGAGGGAATGGGAACACTGAAGCTTTCTTT
TRBV2	many	-	TRBJ2-5	CASSDTGLSTGTQYF	TGTGCCAGCAGTGACACTGGACTATCGACGGGGACCCAGTACTTC
TRBV28	many	TRBD2	TRBJ2-3	CASGTGTSWGDTQYF	TGTGCCAGCGGGACCGGGACTAGTTGGGGGGATACGCAGTATTTT
TRBV5-5	many	TRBD1	TRBJ1-5	CASSLEGQRYQPQHF	TGTGCCAGCAGCTTAGAGGGACAGAGGTATCAGCCCCAGCATTTT
TRBV2	few	TRBD1	TRBJ1-5	CASSPSRGSLQPQHF	TGTGCCAGCAGCCCCAGCAGGGGGAGTCTTCAGCCCCAGCATTTT
TRBV6-5	many	-	TRBJ1-2	CASSYDAGRSGYTF	TGTGCCAGCAGTTACGATGCAGGGAGGTCTGGCTACACCTTC
TRBV3-1	many	TRBD2	TRBJ2-6	CASSQRDYLSGANVLTF	TGTGCCAGCAGCCAAAGGGACTATCTCTCTGGGGCCAACGTCCTGACTTTC
TRBV3-1	-	TRBD1	TRBJ1-2	CASSQDPRQGEGYTF	TGTGCCAGCAGCCAAGATCCGAGACAGGGAGAAGGCTACACCTTC
TRBV18	many	-	TRBJ2-3	CASSPMAGSVTDTQYF	TGTGCCAGCTCACCAATGGCAGGGTCTGTCACAGATACGCAGTATTTT
TRBV28	many	TRBD1	TRBJ2-7	CASSFSGTGVYEQYF	TGTGCCAGCAGTTTTTCGGGGACAGGGGTCTACGAGCAGTACTTC
TRBV28	-	TRBD2	TRBJ2-3	CASEGLAAFDTQYF	TGTGCCAGCGAGGGACTAGCGGCCTTCGATACGCAGTATTTT
TRBV11-1	many	-	TRBJ2-7	CASSQIHEQYF	TGTGCCAGCAGCCAGATCCACGAGCAGTACTTC
TRBV20-1	many	-	TRBJ2-3	CSASASWGTDTQYF	TGCAGTGCTAGTGCCAGCTGGGGCACAGATACGCAGTATTTT
TRBV28	many	-	TRBJ2-6	CASSLSPGIVPGANVLTF	TGTGCCAGCAGTTTAAGTCCGGGAATTGTCCCTGGGGCCAACGTCCTGACTTTC
TRBV6-1	many	TRBD1	TRBJ1-1	CASSTTGADEAFF	TGTGCCAGCAGTACTACAGGGGCCGATGAAGCTTTCTTT
TRBV7-3	many	-	TRBJ2-1	CASSSQGQTYNEQFF	TGTGCCAGCAGCTCACAGGGACAAACCTACAATGAGCAGTTCTTC
TRBV7-3	many	-	TRBJ1-6	CASSFDRPTSYNSPLHF	TGTGCCAGCAGCTTCGACAGACCCACCTCCTATAATTCACCCCTCCACTTT
TRBV18	many	TRBD2	TRBJ2-1	CASSPGLAGRTYNEQFF	TGTGCCAGCTCACCGGGACTAGCGGGACGGACCTACAATGAGCAGTTCTTC
TRBV25-1	many	-	TRBJ2-7	CASSAGREGSYEQYF	TGTGCCAGCAGCGCCGGGCGGGAAGGTTCCTACGAGCAGTACTTC
TRBV3-1	-	-	TRBJ2-5	CASSPWGRGTGETQYF	TGTGCCAGCAGCCCGTGGGGCAGGGGCACTGGGGAGACCCAGTACTTC
TRBV21-1	-	-	TRBJ2-5	CASSKRPWDCGYYTF	TGTGCCAGCAGCAAACGGCCCTGGGACTGCGGTTATTATACCTTC
TRBV2	many	TRBD1	TRBJ2-5	CASSVDRGQETQYF	TGTGCCAGCAGCGTCGACAGGGGGCAAGAGACCCAGTACTTC
TRBV5-1	many	-	TRBJ2-1	CASSSGGVWTNNEQFF	TGCGCCAGCAGCTCAGGGGGGGTATGGACGAACAATGAGCAGTTCTTC
TRBV5-1	many	TRBD1	TRBJ2-7	CASSFGDRGNEQYF	TGCGCCAGCAGCTTTGGGGACAGGGGTAACGAGCAGTACTTC
TRBV24-1	-	-	TRBJ2-5	CATGKGDRETQYF	TGTGCCACCGGGAAGGGGGATAGGGAGACCCAGTACTTC